This TCR beta chain comes out of a study of PD-L1 blockade in urothelial cancer. Study-wide background: There were a median of approximately 150,000 T cells in blood samples.

From germline, CDR1 is MDHEN and CDR2 SYDVKM. Trimming removed 2 bases from V and 8 bases from J, with 9 bases in between. This CDR3 comprises 12 residues. As to time point: pretreatment peripheral blood. Sampling of each patient yielded between 1 and 8 specimens, collected pretreatment and on-treatment. Measured with immunoSEQ multiplex PCR; TCRdb has only the in-frame clones, and not every one. The sample has about 49,000 clones, 79% seen once. Sequences were derived from PBMCs, sampled around atezolizumab (anti-PD-L1) treatment. The V and J genes are TRBV28 and TRBJ1-1; D call uncertain. The sequence derives from a man aged 65-85 years with urothelial cancer. The CDR3: CASSLERAEAFF. Here the CDR3 DNA reads TGTGCCAGCAGTTTAGAGAGGGCCGAAGCTTTCTTT.